This passage covers 25 T cell receptor beta chains from one sample sequenced in a study of technical replicates of blood from a handful of donors. The repertoire was sequenced with immunoSEQ multiplex PCR; TCRdb's copy has only in-frame clones and lacks some. This sample has more than 65,000 clones, with more than 85% found just once. What was sequenced was T cells isolated from PBMCs. The receptors derive from a human donor in good health.

The V gene is TRBV16, the J gene TRBJ1-1; 8 bases match TRBD1. The germline gives CDR1 KGHSY, CDR2 FQNENV. J lost 4 bases, V lost 7 bases, and 5 bases had no gene match. The CDR3 contains 13 residues. The CDR3: CASTNDRGTEAFF. CDR3 in DNA: TGTGCCAGCACCAATGACAGGGGCACTGAAGCTTTCTTT.

This clone was seen a single time. The chain has TRBV30 and TRBJ2-1, with a tentative D call TRBD2 (6 bases). CDR1 is GTSNPN and CDR2 is SVGIG in the germline V gene (reference sequence). V lost 2 bases and J lost 2, with 13 bases in between. The CDR3 is made up of 15 amino acids. The CDR3 spells CAWSYGTRTYNEQFF. CDR3 bases: TGTGCCTGGAGTTACGGGACTCGAACCTACAATGAGCAGTTCTTC.

The gene calls are TRBV19 and TRBJ2-7; 7 bases map to TRBD2. CDR3 length: 15 amino acids. In germline, CDR1 is LNHDA, CDR2 SQIVND (reference sequence). The V segment lost 2 bases and the J segment 0 bases; nucleotides outside the gene matches: 4. CDR3 DNA: TGTGCCAGTAGTATACTAGCGGAGTCCTCCTACGAGCAGTACTTC. Protein sequence: CASSILAESSYEQYF.

The chain couples TRBV25-1 to TRBJ2-5; D may be TRBD1 (6 bases). Germline V gene lookup returns CDR1 MGHDK and CDR2 SYGVNS. Trimming removed 5 bases at V and 4 bases at J, with 11 bases between. The CDR3 runs to 13 residues. The CDR3 DNA sequence: TGTGCCAGCAGTACACAGGGATCAGAGACCCAGTACTTC. This encodes CASSTQGSETQYF. Variable domain in full (rest from reference TRBV25-1 and TRBJ2-5): EADIYQTPRYLVIGTGKKITLECSQTMGHDKMYWYQQDPGMELHLIHYSYGVNSTEKGDLSSESTVSRIRTEHFPLTLESARPSHTSQYLCASSTQGSETQYFGPGTRLLVL.

This clone showed up just once. The chain carries TRBV7-9 and TRBJ2-5; TRBD1 matches at 8 bases. The CDR3 contains 12 residues. J gave up 5 bases and V 7 bases, and 3 bases lay outside the gene matches. Germline V CDR1 and CDR2: SEHNR, FQNEAQ (reference sequence). The chain's CDR3 is CASTGGAETQYF. The CDR3 bases are TGTGCCAGCACAGGGGGCGCGGAGACCCAGTACTTC.

The CDR3 DNA sequence: TGTGCCAGCAGCCCCCCCGTTACTGAAGCTTTCTTT. Translating it yields CASSPPVTEAFF. The chain joins TRBV9 to TRBJ1-1; the D is unclear. Germline assignment: CDR1 SGDLS and CDR2 YYNGEE. This CDR3 comprises 12 residues. The V and J ends lost 4 bases and 5 bases respectively, with 9 bases between them. The full variable domain, rest sourced from reference TRBV9 and TRBJ1-1, is DSGVTQTPKHLITATGQRVTLRCSPRSGDLSVYWYQQSLDQGLQFLIQYYNGEERAKGNILERFSAQQFPDLHSELNLSSLELGDSALYFCASSPPVTEAFFGQGTRLTVV.

The J gene is TRBJ1-4, the V gene TRBV7-3; no clear D gene. V was shortened by 0 bases and J by 6 bases, with 11 bases between the two germline ends. CDR1 and CDR2 (germline): SGHTA, FQGTGA. The length of the CDR3 is 15 residues. In nucleotides, the CDR3 is TGTGCCAGCAGCTTAACCGCGGTGGTAGATGAAAAACTGTTTTTT. It yields the protein CASSLTAVVDEKLFF.

This chain links TRBV9 with TRBJ2-7; 7 bases agree with TRBD1. This CDR3 contains 14 residues. Germline lookup yields CDR1 SGDLS and CDR2 YYNGEE. Trimming took 1 base from V and 2 from J; bases not matched to a gene: 3. The CDR3: CASSVTGDPYEQYF. The CDR3 region has the DNA TGTGCCAGCAGCGTAACAGGGGACCCCTACGAGCAGTACTTC.

The rearrangement joins TRBV15 to TRBJ2-5; TRBD1 aligns across 10 bases. The germline CDR1 and CDR2 sequences are LNHNV and YYDKDF (reference sequence). V trimming: 4 bases; J trimming: 5 bases; junction bases outside the gene matches: 13. The CDR3 covers 17 residues. This chain's CDR3 is CATSKTGGNFGVETQYF. The CDR3 DNA sequence: TGTGCCACCAGCAAGACAGGGGGCAATTTTGGAGTGGAGACCCAGTACTTC.

This clone has just a few counts. This rearrangement joins TRBV6-6 to TRBJ1-2; 8 bases match TRBD1. Germline lookup yields CDR1 MNHNY and CDR2 SVGAGI (reference sequence). This CDR3 is built from 14 residues. V lost 6 bases and J lost 5; bases outside the gene matches: 8. This CDR3 is CASRPGGWGYGYTF. The CDR3 nucleotides read TGTGCCAGCAGACCAGGGGGCTGGGGGTATGGCTACACCTTC.

V usage is TRBV7-6 and J usage is TRBJ1-1; tentative D call: TRBD1 (6 bases). This CDR3 has 13 residues. V lost 8 bases and J 7 bases, leaving 17 bases between the germline ends. Germline V gene data show CDR1 as SGHVS and CDR2 as FNYEAQ. The CDR3 reads CASAGEGKSEAFF. As DNA, the CDR3 is TGTGCCAGCGCAGGGGAGGGAAAGAGTGAAGCTTTCTTT.

This CDR3 is CASSSSGSTGELFF. As DNA, the CDR3 is TGCGCCAGCAGTTCTAGCGGGTCCACCGGGGAGCTGTTTTTT. The chain is built from TRBV10-2 and TRBJ2-2, with TRBD2 identical over 8 bases. The ends lost 5 bases at V and 4 bases at J; junction bases unmatched: 3. Germline V gene data show CDR1 as WSHSY and CDR2 as SAAADI. The CDR3 has 14 amino acids.

This chain joins TRBV7-3 and TRBJ2-1; D may be TRBD1 (6 bases). Between the trimmed V and J ends, which lost 3 bases and 7 bases, there was a span of 16 bases. The CDR3 runs to 15 residues. Germline CDR1 and CDR2: SGHTA and FQGTGA. Here the CDR3 DNA reads TGTGCCAGCAGCTTGGTGGCAGGGGCTTTGAATGAGCAGTTCTTC. Its translation is CASSLVAGALNEQFF.

The chain is built from TRBV11-3 and TRBJ2-7; 7 bases fit TRBD2. The germline V gene encodes CDR1 SGHNT and CDR2 YENEEA. J lost 2 bases, V lost 5 bases, and 9 bases had no gene match. There are 15 residues in the CDR3. The CDR3 region is CASSATLAEPYEQYF. The CDR3 DNA is TGTGCCAGCAGCGCAACTCTAGCGGAACCCTACGAGCAGTACTTC.

The chain links TRBV4-3 to TRBJ1-1; a possible D gene is TRBD1 (5 bases). With 0 bases removed from V and 5 bases from J, the gap between germline ends came to 10 bases. This CDR3 is 14 amino acids long. Germline V lookup: CDR1 LGHNA, CDR2 YSLEER. The chain's CDR3 is CASSQEEGRTEAFF. CDR3 DNA: TGCGCCAGCAGCCAAGAGGAGGGGCGGACTGAAGCTTTCTTT.

The chain has TRBV18 and TRBJ1-5, with D unclear. Germline V CDR1 and CDR2: KGHSH, LQKENI. V lost 3 bases and J lost 8, with 14 bases in between. There are 14 residues in the CDR3. The CDR3 loop reads CASSPSIEEKPQHF. The DNA for the CDR3 is TGTGCCAGCTCACCCTCTATAGAAGAGAAGCCCCAGCATTTT.

The J gene is TRBJ2-2, the V gene TRBV18, with D maybe TRBD2 (6 bases). Deletions cut 8 bases from V and 2 bases from J, with 9 bases between. Germline V gene sequence: CDR1 KGHSH, CDR2 LQKENI. This CDR3 has 13 residues. The CDR3: CASGGVNTGELFF. CDR3 bases: TGTGCCAGCGGAGGGGTCAACACCGGGGAGCTGTTTTTT. Variable domain in full (rest from reference TRBV18 and TRBJ2-2): NAGVMQNPRHLVRRRGQEARLRCSPMKGHSHVYWYRQLPEEGLKFMVYLQKENIIDESGMPKERFSAEFPKEGPSILRIQQVVRGDSAAYFCASGGVNTGELFFGEGSRLTVL.

The chain is built from TRBV7-3 and TRBJ1-1; maybe TRBD1 (5 bases). Trimming shortened V by 6 bases and J by 2 bases, and 13 bases separated the two germline ends. This CDR3 spans 14 amino acids. Germline loops: CDR1 SGHTA, CDR2 FQGTGA. CDR3 protein: CASSFDGHNTEAFF. The CDR3 DNA reads as TGTGCCAGCAGTTTCGACGGACATAACACTGAAGCTTTCTTT.

The rearrangement links TRBV29-1 to TRBJ1-2; D unresolved. This CDR3 contains 11 residues. The ends were cut back, 2 bases at V and 5 bases at J, with 6 bases in the middle. Germline-derived CDR1 and CDR2 are SQVTM and ANQGSEA. The CDR3 loop reads CSVETNYGYTF. The CDR3 nucleotides are TGCAGCGTTGAAACAAATTATGGCTACACCTTC.

The chain uses TRBV2 and TRBJ1-1; D remains unclear. The germline V gene encodes CDR1 SNHLY and CDR2 FYNNEI. There are 15 residues in the CDR3. V lost 8 bases and J lost 3, with 19 bases in between. Here the CDR3 DNA reads TGTGCCAGCGTCCAGAGCCTACTAAATGACACTGAAGCTTTCTTT. Protein: CASVQSLLNDTEAFF. Full variable domain (remainder filled in from reference TRBV2 and TRBJ1-1): EPEVTQTPSHQVTQMGQEVILRCVPISNHLYFYWYRQILGQKVEFLVSFYNNEISEKSEIFDDQFSVERPDGSNFTLKIRSTKLEDSAMYFCASVQSLLNDTEAFFGQGTRLTVV.

This sequence joins TRBV28 and TRBJ2-5; 8 positions match TRBD1. The CDR3 extends over 16 amino acids. After removal of 3 bases from V and 6 bases from J, the junction contained 12 bases not matched to a gene. CDR1 MDHEN and CDR2 SYDVKM come from the germline V gene. The CDR3 loop reads CASSFPGGVGGKTQYF. DNA for the CDR3: TGTGCCAGCAGTTTCCCAGGGGGCGTAGGCGGGAAGACCCAGTACTTC.

The chain couples TRBV2 to TRBJ2-3; 9 bases map to TRBD2. V shed 6 bases, J shed 2 bases, and the junction held 9 bases outside the gene matches. This CDR3 has 16 amino acids. In germline, CDR1 is SNHLY, CDR2 FYNNEI. CDR3 region: CASSPTSGPSTDTQYF. CDR3 DNA: TGTGCCAGCAGCCCGACTAGCGGCCCCTCCACAGATACGCAGTATTTT. Full variable domain (remainder filled in from reference TRBV2 and TRBJ2-3): EPEVTQTPSHQVTQMGQEVILRCVPISNHLYFYWYRQILGQKVEFLVSFYNNEISEKSEIFDDQFSVERPDGSNFTLKIRSTKLEDSAMYFCASSPTSGPSTDTQYFGPGTRLTVL.

The V and J genes are TRBV5-4 and TRBJ2-2; 8 bases match TRBD2. This CDR3 is built from 15 residues. The J segment lost 4 bases and the V segment lost 0 bases, leaving 2 bases of the junction unmatched. Germline loops: CDR1 SGHNT, CDR2 YYREEE (reference sequence). The CDR3 here is CASSLGLAITGELFF. In DNA, the CDR3 is TGTGCCAGCAGCTTGGGACTAGCGATCACCGGGGAGCTGTTTTTT.

The CDR3 DNA reads TGTGCCAGCAGCTCCACCACAGGGGAGAGCAATCAGCCCCAGCATTTT. It translates to CASSSTTGESNQPQHF. This chain links TRBV7-9 with TRBJ1-5; 7 bases agree with TRBD1. Trimming at V came to 4 bases and at J to 1 base, leaving 7 bases not matched to a gene. The germline gives CDR1 SEHNR, CDR2 FQNEAQ (reference sequence). The CDR3 loop spans 16 amino acids.

This clone was detected only once. This rearrangement joins TRBV6-1 to TRBJ2-7; 7 bases match TRBD1. There are 15 residues in the CDR3. The V and J ends lost 6 bases and 2 bases, in that order; junction bases with no gene match: 10. Germline CDR1 is MNHNS and CDR2 is SASEGT. This CDR3 is CASSPDGQGAYEQYF. As DNA, the CDR3 is TGTGCCAGCAGCCCAGACGGGCAGGGGGCCTACGAGCAGTACTTC.